A single sample gave rise to the 17 T cell receptor beta chains below, sequenced in a study of T cell responses to AZD1222 COVID-19 vaccine. Clones were read by immunoSEQ multiplex PCR, and TCRdb kept only the in-frame ones, dropping some. The profile covers 120,000 or so clones, with 70% to 90% appearing a single time and roughly 3.2% taken by the ten largest. Sequencing was performed on peripheral blood, taken on day 0 of AZD1222 vaccination. Source of these receptors: an adult in good health.

The chain uses TRBV5-1 and TRBJ1-1, with D tentatively TRBD1 (6 bases). CDR1 and CDR2 from the germline V gene are SGHRS and YFSETQ. Trimming took 4 bases from V and 0 from J, leaving 10 bases between them. The CDR3 length is 14 residues. DNA of the CDR3: TGCGCCAGCAGCCTCGGGGACATGAACACTGAAGCTTTCTTT. This translates into CASSLGDMNTEAFF.

The V gene is TRBV19, the J gene TRBJ2-2; the D gene is possibly TRBD1 (6 bases). Trimming stripped 7 bases from V and 8 bases from J, with 23 bases between. CDR3 length: 16 amino acids. Germline CDR1 is LNHDA and CDR2 is SQIVND (reference sequence). In nucleotides, the CDR3 is TGTGCCAGTAACAAGGCGACAGGCACCTTTGGGGGGGAGCTGTTTTTT. Encoded protein: CASNKATGTFGGELFF.

The gene calls are TRBV3-1 (or the pseudogene TRBV3-2) and TRBJ2-7, with 9 bases lining up with TRBD2. Germline trimming cut 1 base from V and 7 bases from J; bases unmatched to any gene: 11. This CDR3 has 16 amino acids. Germline V gene lookup returns CDR1 LGHDT and CDR2 YNNKEL (reference sequence). The CDR3 DNA reads as TGTGCCAGCAGCCAAGCCTCGCTAGCGGGAATACTGGAGCAGTACTTC. It specifies CASSQASLAGILEQYF.

This chain connects TRBV29-1 to TRBJ1-5; unclear D gene. This CDR3 spans 11 amino acids. CDR1 and CDR2 from the germline V gene are SQVTM and ANQGSEA. The V and J ends lost 3 bases and 6 bases respectively, with 6 bases between them. CDR3 protein: CSVEGVQPQHF. The CDR3 DNA is TGCAGCGTTGAGGGAGTTCAGCCCCAGCATTTT.

The chain joins TRBV18 to TRBJ1-2, with a weak D call TRBD1 (5 bases). Trimming removed 3 bases from V and 1 base from J, with 12 bases in between. The CDR3 is 15 residues long. CDR1 is KGHSH, CDR2 LQKENI, per germline. The CDR3 DNA reads TGTGCCAGCTCACCCCGGGACGGAGATAACTATGGCTACACCTTC. It codes for CASSPRDGDNYGYTF.

The V call is TRBV7-9, the J call TRBJ2-5, with 7 bases matching TRBD1. The CDR3 totals 17 residues. Germline lookup yields CDR1 SEHNR and CDR2 FQNEAQ (reference sequence). Trimming removed 0 bases from V and 1 base from J; junction bases left unmatched: 8. The CDR3 region is CASSLAGQPLGQETQYF. Here the CDR3 DNA reads TGTGCCAGCAGCTTAGCGGGACAGCCTCTTGGCCAAGAGACCCAGTACTTC.

The V gene is TRBV19, the J gene TRBJ2-1; 8 bases are a match to TRBD1. The CDR3 is made up of 16 amino acids. Losses at the gene ends were 6 bases for V and 7 bases for J; bases not matched to a gene: 14. Per germline, CDR1 LNHDA and CDR2 SQIVND (reference sequence). As DNA, the CDR3 is TGTGCCAGTAGGTTGGCCGCAGGGGGCAGGGTAAATGAGCAGTTCTTC. Translation: CASRLAAGGRVNEQFF.

The chain joins TRBV6-4 to TRBJ2-7; 11 nucleotides agree with TRBD1. Germline V gene sequence: CDR1 MRHNA, CDR2 SNTAGT. V trimming: 5 bases; J trimming: 4 bases; junction bases outside the gene matches: 4. This CDR3 has 14 residues. CDR3 in amino acids: CASSPGQGGYEQYF. The CDR3 DNA sequence: TGTGCCAGCAGTCCGGGACAGGGGGGGTACGAGCAGTACTTC.

The chain combines TRBV28 with TRBJ1-1; D not resolved. Trimming left V 6 bases short and J 7 bases short, with 15 bases between. The length of the CDR3 is 13 residues. CDR1 is MDHEN and CDR2 is SYDVKM in the germline V gene. The CDR3 protein is CASSPPATGEAFF. In DNA form, the CDR3 reads TGTGCCAGCAGCCCCCCGGCTACGGGTGAAGCTTTCTTT.

The V call is TRBV7-9, the J call TRBJ2-2; D gene ambiguous. The CDR3 runs 14 residues. Germline lookup yields CDR1 SEHNR and CDR2 FQNEAQ (reference sequence). The V end was cut by 7 bases, the J end by 1 base, with 10 bases between. Written as DNA, the CDR3 is TGTGCCAGCACCCCCGTACTGAACACCGGGGAGCTGTTTTTT. It is translated as CASTPVLNTGELFF.

V and J are TRBV6-5 and TRBJ2-5, with TRBD2 as a possible D gene (6 bases). V was clipped by 7 bases and J by 5 bases, with 14 bases between them. The CDR3 spans 13 residues. Per germline, CDR1 MNHEY and CDR2 SVGAGI. The CDR3: CASIAGAGETQYF. The CDR3 region has the DNA TGTGCCAGCATCGCCGGGGCGGGGGAGACCCAGTACTTC.

The count of this clone is one. V usage is TRBV19 and J usage is TRBJ1-1; a weak D match, TRBD1 (6 bases). The CDR3 consists of 16 residues. Germline V CDR1 and CDR2: LNHDA, SQIVND (reference sequence). Trimming removed 1 base from V and 4 bases from J, with 16 bases in between. CDR3 protein: CASSIGGARGGTEAFF. The CDR3 DNA follows: TGTGCCAGTAGTATAGGAGGGGCCCGAGGGGGCACTGAAGCTTTCTTT. The complete variable domain, with remaining parts taken from reference TRBV19 and TRBJ1-1, reads DGGITQSPKYLFRKEGQNVTLSCEQNLNHDAMYWYRQDPGQGLRLIYYSQIVNDFQKGDIAEGYSVSREKKESFPLTVTSAQKNPTAFYLCASSIGGARGGTEAFFGQGTRLTVV.

The rearrangement links TRBV18 to TRBJ2-1; D is perhaps TRBD1 (6 bases). The CDR3 totals 15 residues. Germline assignment: CDR1 KGHSH and CDR2 LQKENI. Between the trimmed V and J ends, which lost 5 bases and 0 bases, there was a span of 11 bases. The chain's CDR3 is CASSTLDSSYNEQFF. The CDR3 DNA is TGTGCCAGCTCAACGCTGGACAGCTCCTACAATGAGCAGTTCTTC.

The chain employs TRBV6-2 or TRBV6-3 and TRBJ1-6, with 7 positions matching TRBD1. V lost 0 bases to trimming and J lost 10 bases; unmatched junction nucleotides: 9. Germline assignment: CDR1 MNHEY and CDR2 SVGEGT. CDR3 size: 16 residues. CDR3 region: CASSYSPARGRSPLHF. CDR3 sequence (DNA): TGTGCCAGCAGTTACTCCCCGGCTAGGGGGCGATCACCCCTCCACTTT.

The chain combines TRBV27 with TRBJ1-1; no firm D call. Per germline, CDR1 MNHEY and CDR2 SMNVEV (reference sequence). Trimming stripped 8 bases from V and 10 bases from J, with 17 bases between. The CDR3 extends over 12 amino acids. Here the CDR3 DNA reads TGTGCCAGCTGCAGTTACGCAGGAGGAGCTTTCTTT. Encoded protein: CASCSYAGGAFF.

CDR3 amino acids: CASSLVGSVGTEAFF. For the CDR3, the DNA is TGCGCCAGCAGCTTGGTAGGGTCTGTGGGCACTGAAGCTTTCTTT. This chain joins TRBV5-1 and TRBJ1-1; D is unresolved. This CDR3 has 15 residues. With 0 bases removed from V and 4 bases from J, the gap between germline ends came to 13 bases. Germline CDR1 reads SGHRS; CDR2 reads YFSETQ.

This clone was detected once. The chain links TRBV3-1 (or the pseudogene TRBV3-2) to TRBJ2-3, with a weak D call TRBD2 (6 bases). Germline values: CDR1 LGHDT, CDR2 YNNKEL (reference sequence). The CDR3 runs 16 residues. The V end was cut by 1 base, the J end by 2 bases, with 13 bases between. CDR3 sequence: CASSQVGRGNTDTQYF. CDR3 in DNA: TGTGCCAGCAGCCAAGTCGGGCGGGGAAACACAGATACGCAGTATTTT.